The T cell receptor beta chain under discussion was sequenced for a study of cytomegalovirus exposure and HLA in healthy donors. Study overall: The 90 to 150 validation repertoires, a later analysis reported, used the same platform as the approximately 730 repertoires from the first cohort. The study, taken as a whole, reports: In vitro data verified three CMV-associated chains as specific for CMV antigens. For cytomegalovirus status, the classifier reportedly gave diagnoses with high specificity and sensitivity. Researchers counted 164 TCR beta chains as cytomegalovirus-associated.

A word on this clone: Its specificity is not known.

Libraries were prepared by immunoSEQ multiplex PCR; TCRdb keeps only in-frame clonotypes and omits some of them. The sample records some 240,000 clones, 70% to 90% being singletons. The CDR3 sequence is 16 residues long. The trim removed 6 bases at V and 12 bases at J, leaving 17 bases unmatched. The germline V gene encodes CDR1 SQVTM and CDR2 ANQGSEA. The sample consisted of PBMCs. This TCR was recovered from a woman aged 18 to 35 in good health and CMV-seronegative. The J gene is TRBJ2-1, the V gene TRBV29-1; 13 nucleotides line up with TRBD2. The CDR3 loop is CSVGTSGRVPLTGQFF. The CDR3 DNA reads TGCAGCGTGGGAACTAGCGGGAGGGTCCCCCTAACCGGGCAGTTCTTC.